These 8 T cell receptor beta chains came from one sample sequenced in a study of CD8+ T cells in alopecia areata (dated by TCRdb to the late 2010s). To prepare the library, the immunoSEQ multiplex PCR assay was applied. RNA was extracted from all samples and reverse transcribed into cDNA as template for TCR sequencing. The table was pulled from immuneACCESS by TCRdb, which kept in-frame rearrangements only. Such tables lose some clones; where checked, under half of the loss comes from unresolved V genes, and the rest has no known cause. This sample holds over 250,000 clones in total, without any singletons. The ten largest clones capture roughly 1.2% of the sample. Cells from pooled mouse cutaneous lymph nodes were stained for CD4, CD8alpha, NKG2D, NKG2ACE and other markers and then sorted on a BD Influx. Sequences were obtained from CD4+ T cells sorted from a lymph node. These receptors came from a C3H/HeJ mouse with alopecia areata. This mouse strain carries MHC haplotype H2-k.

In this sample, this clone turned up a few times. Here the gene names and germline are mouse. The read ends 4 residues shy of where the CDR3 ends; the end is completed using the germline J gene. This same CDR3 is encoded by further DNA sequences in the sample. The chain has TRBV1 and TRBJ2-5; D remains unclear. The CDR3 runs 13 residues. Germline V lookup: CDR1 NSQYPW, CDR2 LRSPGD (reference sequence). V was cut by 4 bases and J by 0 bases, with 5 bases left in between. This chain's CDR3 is CTCSDSNQDTQYF. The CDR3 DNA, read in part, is TGCACCTGCAGTGACAGTAACCAAGAC.

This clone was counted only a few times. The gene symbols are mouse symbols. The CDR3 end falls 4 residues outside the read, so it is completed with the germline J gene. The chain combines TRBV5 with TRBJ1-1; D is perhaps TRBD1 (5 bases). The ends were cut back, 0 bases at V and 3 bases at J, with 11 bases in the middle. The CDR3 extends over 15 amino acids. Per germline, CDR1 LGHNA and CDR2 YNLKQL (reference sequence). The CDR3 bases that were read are TGTGCCAGCAGCCAAGATTTGGGGGGAGACACA. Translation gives CASSQDLGGDT. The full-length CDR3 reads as CASSQDLGGDTEVFF.

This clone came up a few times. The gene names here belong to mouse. The CDR3: CASSRDRGRGTEVFF. The CDR3 bases that were read are TGTGCTAGCAGTAGAGACAGGGGGCGCGGCACA. This chain connects TRBV17 to TRBJ1-1; 8 positions match TRBD1. The read finishes 4 residues shy of the CDR3 end, and the germline J gene is used to complete it. CDR1 and CDR2 (germline): MNHDT, YYDKIL. J lost 4 bases, V lost 0 bases, and 4 bases had no gene match. This CDR3 contains 15 residues.

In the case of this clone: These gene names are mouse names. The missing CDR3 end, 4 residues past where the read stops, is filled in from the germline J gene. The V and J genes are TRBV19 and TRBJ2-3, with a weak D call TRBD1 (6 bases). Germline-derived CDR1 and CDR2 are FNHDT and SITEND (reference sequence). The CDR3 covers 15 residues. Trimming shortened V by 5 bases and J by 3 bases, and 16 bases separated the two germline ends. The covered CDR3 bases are TGTGCCAGCAGCACAACCAGGGGATTCGCAGAA. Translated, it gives CASSTTRGFAE. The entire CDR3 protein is CASSTTRGFAETLYF. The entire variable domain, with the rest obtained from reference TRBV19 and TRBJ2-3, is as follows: GGIITQTPKFLIGQEGQKLTLKCQQNFNHDTMYWYRQDSGKGLRLIYYSITENDLQKGDLSEGYDASREKKSSFSLTVTSAQKNEMAVFLCASSTTRGFAETLYFGSGTRLTVL.

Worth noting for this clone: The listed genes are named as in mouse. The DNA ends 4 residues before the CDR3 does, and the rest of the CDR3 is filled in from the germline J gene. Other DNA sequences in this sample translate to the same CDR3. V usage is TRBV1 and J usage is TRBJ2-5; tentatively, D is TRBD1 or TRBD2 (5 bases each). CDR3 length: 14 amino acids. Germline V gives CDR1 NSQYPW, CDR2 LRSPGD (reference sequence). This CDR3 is CTCSAGGRKDTQYF. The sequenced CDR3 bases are TGCACCTGCAGTGCAGGGGGACGGAAAGAC.

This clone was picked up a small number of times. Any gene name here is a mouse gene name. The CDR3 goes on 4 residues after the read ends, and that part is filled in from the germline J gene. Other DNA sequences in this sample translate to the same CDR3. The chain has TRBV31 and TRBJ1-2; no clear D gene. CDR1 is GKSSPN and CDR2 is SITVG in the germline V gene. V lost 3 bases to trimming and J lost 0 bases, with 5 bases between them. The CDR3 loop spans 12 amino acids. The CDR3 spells CAWRQANSDYTF. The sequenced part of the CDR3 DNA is TGTGCCTGGAGGCAGGCAAACTCC.

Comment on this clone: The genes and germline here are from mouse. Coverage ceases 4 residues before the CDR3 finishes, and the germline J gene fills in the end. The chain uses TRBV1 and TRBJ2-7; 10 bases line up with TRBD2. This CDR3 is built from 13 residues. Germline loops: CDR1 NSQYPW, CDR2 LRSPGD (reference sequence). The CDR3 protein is CTCRPGLGYEQYF. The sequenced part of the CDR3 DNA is TGCACCTGCAGGCCGGGACTGGGGTAT.

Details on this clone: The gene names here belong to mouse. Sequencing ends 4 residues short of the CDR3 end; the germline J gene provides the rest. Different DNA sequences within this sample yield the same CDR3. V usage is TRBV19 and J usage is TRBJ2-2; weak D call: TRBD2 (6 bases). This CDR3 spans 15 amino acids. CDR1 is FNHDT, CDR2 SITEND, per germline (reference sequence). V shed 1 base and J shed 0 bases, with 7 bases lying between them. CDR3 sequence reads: CASSIWGTNTGQLYF. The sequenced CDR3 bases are TGTGCCAGCAGTATATGGGGGACAAACACCGGG.